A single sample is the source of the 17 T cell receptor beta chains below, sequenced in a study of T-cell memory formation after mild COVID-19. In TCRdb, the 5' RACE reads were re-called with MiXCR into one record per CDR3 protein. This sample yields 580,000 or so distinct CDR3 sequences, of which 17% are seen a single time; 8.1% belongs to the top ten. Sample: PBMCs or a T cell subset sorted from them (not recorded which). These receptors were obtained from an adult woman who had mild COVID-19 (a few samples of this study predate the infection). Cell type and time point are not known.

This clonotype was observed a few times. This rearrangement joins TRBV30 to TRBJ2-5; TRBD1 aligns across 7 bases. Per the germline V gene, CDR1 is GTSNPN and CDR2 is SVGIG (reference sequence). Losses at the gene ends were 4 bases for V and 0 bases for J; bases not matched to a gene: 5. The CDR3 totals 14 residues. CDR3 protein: CAWIYDRDQETQYF. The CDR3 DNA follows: TGTGCCTGGATATACGACAGGGACCAAGAGACCCAGTACTTC.

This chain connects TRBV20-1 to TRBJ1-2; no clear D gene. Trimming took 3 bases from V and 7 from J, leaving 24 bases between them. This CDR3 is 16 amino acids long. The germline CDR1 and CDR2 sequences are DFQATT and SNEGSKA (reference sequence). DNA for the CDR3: TGCAGTGCTAGCGGCCAAGGATCCCTGGATGCGGGTGGCTACACCTTC. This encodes CSASGQGSLDAGGYTF.

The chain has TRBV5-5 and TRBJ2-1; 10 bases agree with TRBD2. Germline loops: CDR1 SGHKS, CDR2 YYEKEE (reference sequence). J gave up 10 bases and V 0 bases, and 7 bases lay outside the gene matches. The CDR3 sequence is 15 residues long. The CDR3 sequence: CASSLDPSGRYEQFF. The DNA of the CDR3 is TGTGCCAGCAGCTTGGATCCTAGCGGGAGATACGAGCAGTTCTTC.

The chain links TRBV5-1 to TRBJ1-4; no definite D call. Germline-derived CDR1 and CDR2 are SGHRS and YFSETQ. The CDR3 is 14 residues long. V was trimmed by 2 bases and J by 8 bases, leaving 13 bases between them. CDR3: CASSLGPQEEKLFF. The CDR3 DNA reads TGCGCCAGCAGCTTAGGGCCCCAAGAGGAAAAACTGTTTTTT.

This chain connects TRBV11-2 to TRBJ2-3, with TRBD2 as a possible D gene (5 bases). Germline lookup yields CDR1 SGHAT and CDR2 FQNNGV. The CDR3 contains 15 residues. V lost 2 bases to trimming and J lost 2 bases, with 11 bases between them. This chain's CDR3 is CASSLSGRDTDTQYF. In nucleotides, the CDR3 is TGTGCCAGCAGCTTATCCGGTCGGGACACAGATACGCAGTATTTT.

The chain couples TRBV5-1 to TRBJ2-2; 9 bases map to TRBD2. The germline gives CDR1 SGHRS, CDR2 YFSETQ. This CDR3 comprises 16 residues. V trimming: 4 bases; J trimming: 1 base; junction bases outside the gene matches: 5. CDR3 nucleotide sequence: TGCGCCAGCAGCCCCCTGACTAGCGGGAACACCGGGGAGCTGTTTTTT. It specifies CASSPLTSGNTGELFF.

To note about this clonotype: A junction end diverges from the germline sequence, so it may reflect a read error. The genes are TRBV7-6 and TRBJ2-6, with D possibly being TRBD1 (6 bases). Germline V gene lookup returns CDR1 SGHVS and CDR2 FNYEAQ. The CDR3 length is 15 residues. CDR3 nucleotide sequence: TGTGCCAGCAGTTCCACAGGGCCTGGGGCCAACGTCATGACTTTC. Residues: CASSSTGPGANVMTF.

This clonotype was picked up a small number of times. The CDR3 DNA reads as TGTGCCTGGGGGTTGAGAGGTTACAATCAGCCCCAGCATTTT. It specifies CAWGLRGYNQPQHF. The genes are TRBV30 and TRBJ1-5; D uncertain. The CDR3 contains 14 residues. V dropped 5 bases and J dropped 3 bases, with 14 bases sitting between them. In germline, CDR1 is GTSNPN, CDR2 SVGIG (reference sequence).

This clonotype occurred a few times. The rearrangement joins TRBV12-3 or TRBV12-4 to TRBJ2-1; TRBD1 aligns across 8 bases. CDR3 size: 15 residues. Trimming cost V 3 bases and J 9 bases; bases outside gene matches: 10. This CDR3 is CASSFSGQGMGEQFF. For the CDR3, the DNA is TGTGCCAGCAGTTTTAGTGGACAGGGTATGGGTGAGCAGTTCTTC.

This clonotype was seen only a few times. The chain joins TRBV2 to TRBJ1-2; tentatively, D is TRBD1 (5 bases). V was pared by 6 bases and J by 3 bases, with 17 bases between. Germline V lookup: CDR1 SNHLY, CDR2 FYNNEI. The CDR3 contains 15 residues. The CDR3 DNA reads TGTGCCAGCAGGATGGAGGGGCTTCGAGACTATGGCTACACCTTC. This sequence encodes CASRMEGLRDYGYTF.

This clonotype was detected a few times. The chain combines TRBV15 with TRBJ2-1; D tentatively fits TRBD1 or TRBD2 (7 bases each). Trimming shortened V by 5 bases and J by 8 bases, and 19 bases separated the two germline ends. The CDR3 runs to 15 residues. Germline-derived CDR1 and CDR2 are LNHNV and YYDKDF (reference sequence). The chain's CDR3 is CATSFRQGGPDEQFF. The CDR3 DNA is TGTGCCACCAGCTTTCGGCAGGGGGGGCCGGATGAGCAGTTCTTC.

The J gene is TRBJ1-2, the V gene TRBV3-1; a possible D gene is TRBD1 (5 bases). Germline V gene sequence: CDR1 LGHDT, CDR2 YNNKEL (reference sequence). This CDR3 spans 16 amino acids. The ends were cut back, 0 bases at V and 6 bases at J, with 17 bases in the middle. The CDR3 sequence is CASSQDRLGTGDGYTF. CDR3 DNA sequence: TGTGCCAGCAGCCAAGATCGGCTGGGAACAGGCGATGGCTACACCTTC. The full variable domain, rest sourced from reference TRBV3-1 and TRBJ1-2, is DTAVSQTPKYLVTQMGNDKSIKCEQNLGHDTMYWYKQDSKKFLKIMFSYNNKELIINETVPNRFSPKSPDKAHLNLHINSLELGDSAVYFCASSQDRLGTGDGYTFGSGTRLTVV.

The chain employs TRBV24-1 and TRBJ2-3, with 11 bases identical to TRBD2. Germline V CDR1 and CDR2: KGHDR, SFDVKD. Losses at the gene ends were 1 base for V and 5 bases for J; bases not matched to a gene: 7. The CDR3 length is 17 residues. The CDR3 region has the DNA TGTGCCACCAGTGATTTACTAGCGGGAGACGGAATAGATACGCAGTATTTT. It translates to CATSDLLAGDGIDTQYF.

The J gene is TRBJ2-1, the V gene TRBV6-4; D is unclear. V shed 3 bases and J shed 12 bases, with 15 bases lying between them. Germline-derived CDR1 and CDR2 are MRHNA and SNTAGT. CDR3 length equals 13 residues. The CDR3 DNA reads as TGTGCCAGCAGTGATACCGGGCCAGTCGGGCAGTTCTTC. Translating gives CASSDTGPVGQFF.

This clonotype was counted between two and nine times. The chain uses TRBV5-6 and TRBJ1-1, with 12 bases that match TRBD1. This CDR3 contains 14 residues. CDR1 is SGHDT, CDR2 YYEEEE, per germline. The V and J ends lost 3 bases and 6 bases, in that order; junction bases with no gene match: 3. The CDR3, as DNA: TGTGCCAGCAGCTCCCGGGACAGGGGGCCTGAAGCTTTCTTT. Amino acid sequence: CASSSRDRGPEAFF.

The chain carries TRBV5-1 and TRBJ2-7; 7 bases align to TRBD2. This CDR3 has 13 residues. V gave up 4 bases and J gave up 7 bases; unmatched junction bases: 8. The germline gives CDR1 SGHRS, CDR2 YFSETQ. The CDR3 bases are TGCGCCAGCAGCGGGGGGGACGGCAGGGAGCAGTACTTC. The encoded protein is CASSGGDGREQYF.

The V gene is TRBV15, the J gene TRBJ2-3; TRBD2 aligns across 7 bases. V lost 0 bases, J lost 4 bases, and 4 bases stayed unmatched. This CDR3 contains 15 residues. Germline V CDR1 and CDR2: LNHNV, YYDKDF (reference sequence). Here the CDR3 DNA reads TGTGCCACCAGCAGAGACGAGACTAGCCCAGATACGCAGTATTTT. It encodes CATSRDETSPDTQYF.